The present TCR beta chain was sequenced within a study of T cells in Graves' hyperthyroidism and ophthalmopathy. Amplification targeted TCR beta CDR3 regions from RNA transcripts. A set of HTBI primers served as the primers for a first-round RT-PCR of the TCR CDR3. TCRdb itself ran the multiplex PCR reads through MiXCR, one entry per CDR3 protein. This repertoire shows hundreds of thousands of distinct CDR3 sequences, nearly 15% found once; its top ten account for approximately 19%. This clonotype has just a few counts. The sequencing input was blood. This receptor was identified in a woman aged 60 to 75 with Graves' ophthalmopathy.

Here the CDR3 reads CASSFSGVEGSPLHF. CDR3 bases: TGTGCCAGCAGTTTCTCAGGGGTGGAGGGATCACCCCTCCACTTT. The J gene is TRBJ1-6, the V gene TRBV27, with D possibly TRBD1 on 6 matching bases. Trimming took off 3 bases at V and 10 bases at J, with 16 bases between the two ends. This CDR3 region has 15 residues. Germline lookup yields CDR1 MNHEY and CDR2 SMNVEV (reference sequence).